A single T cell receptor (beta chain) is shown here with its context. The data stem from a study of technical replicates of blood from several donors. Only in-frame clones appear in the TCRdb table, and some are missing; sequencing was by immunoSEQ multiplex PCR. The sample carries over 70,000 clones, nearly 98% recorded once. The sequence was obtained from a human donor in good health. Sequences were obtained from T cells isolated from PBMCs.

The CDR3 DNA reads TGTGCCAGCAGCTCCTCTTACGAGCAGTACTTC. It translates to CASSSSYEQYF. The chain has TRBV27 and TRBJ2-7; D is uncertain. The CDR3 contains 11 residues. CDR1 MNHEY and CDR2 SMNVEV come from the germline V gene (reference sequence). Trimming removed 6 bases at V and 4 bases at J, with 7 bases between.